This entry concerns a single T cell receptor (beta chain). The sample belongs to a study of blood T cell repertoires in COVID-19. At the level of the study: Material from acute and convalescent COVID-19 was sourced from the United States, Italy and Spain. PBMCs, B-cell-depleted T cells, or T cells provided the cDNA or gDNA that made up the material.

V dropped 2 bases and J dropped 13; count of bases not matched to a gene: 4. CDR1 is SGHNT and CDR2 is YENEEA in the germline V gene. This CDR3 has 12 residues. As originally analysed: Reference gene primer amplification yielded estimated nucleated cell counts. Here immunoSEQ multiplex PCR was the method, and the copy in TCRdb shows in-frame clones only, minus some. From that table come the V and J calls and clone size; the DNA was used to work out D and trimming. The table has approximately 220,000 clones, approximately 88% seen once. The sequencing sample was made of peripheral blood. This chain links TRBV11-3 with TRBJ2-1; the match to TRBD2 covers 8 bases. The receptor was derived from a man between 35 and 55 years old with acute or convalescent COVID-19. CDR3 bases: TGTGCCAGCAGCTTAAGCGGGACTAGACAGTTCTTC. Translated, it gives CASSLSGTRQFF.